This is a list of T cell receptor beta chains from one sample in a study of Ad26.COV2.S vaccination and SARS-CoV-2 variants. Profiled with immunoSEQ multiplex PCR; TCRdb holds only in-frame clones, not every one. The sample shows about 390,000 clones, roughly nine tenths of them seen only once. Sequenced here: peripheral blood, sampled in a trial of Ad26.COV2.S vaccine versus placebo. These receptors all come from a person between 18 and 65 years old who received the Ad26.COV2.S COVID-19 vaccine or a placebo. Both conserved end residues are part of each CDR3. The D gene is left open where the match is weak. The size field is filled for only some rows; it gives once, few, many or a size class.

J,D,size,V,CDR3,DNA
TRBJ2-3,TRBD2,-,TRBV11-2,CASPPGGRPDTQYF,TGTGCCAGCCCACCCGGGGGGAGGCCAGATACGCAGTATTTT
TRBJ1-1,-,-,TRBV4-3,CASSQGETDGLNTEAFF,TGCGCCAGCAGCCAAGGAGAAACGGACGGCTTGAACACTGAAGCTTTCTTT
TRBJ2-3,TRBD1,-,TRBV7-2,CASSLERTGGGKDTQYF,TGTGCCAGCAGCTTAGAGAGGACAGGGGGTGGAAAAGATACGCAGTATTTT
TRBJ2-6,-,-,TRBV2,CASSEALWFSGANVLTF,TGTGCCAGCAGTGAAGCGCTTTGGTTCTCTGGGGCCAACGTCCTGACTTTC
TRBJ2-2,-,-,TRBV6-1,CASSEAGIGELFF,TGTGCCAGCAGTGAAGCGGGAATCGGGGAGCTGTTTTTT
TRBJ1-1,-,-,TRBV14,CASSQLRLNTEAFF,TGTGCCAGCAGCCAACTTAGATTGAACACTGAAGCTTTCTTT
TRBJ1-1,-,-,TRBV6-5,CASSYSDRPNTEAFF,TGTGCCAGCAGTTACTCTGACAGGCCGAACACTGAAGCTTTCTTT
TRBJ1-2,-,-,TRBV7-8,CASSLDIANYGYTF,TGTGCCAGCAGCTTAGACATCGCTAACTATGGCTACACCTTC
TRBJ2-1,TRBD2,-,TRBV5-1,CASSLDGTSGGTLYNEQFF,TGCGCCAGCAGCTTGGATGGGACTAGCGGGGGGACTCTCTACAATGAGCAGTTCTTC
TRBJ2-4,-,-,TRBV2,CASSERLTRLAKNIQYF,TGTGCCAGCAGTGAGCGGTTGACACGTCTAGCCAAAAACATTCAGTACTTC
TRBJ2-3,-,-,TRBV5-1,CASSLPRESTDTQYF,TGCGCCAGCAGCTTGCCCAGGGAATCCACAGATACGCAGTATTTT
TRBJ2-7,-,-,TRBV6-5,CATRDISGSYEQYF,TGTGCCACTAGGGACATCAGTGGCTCCTACGAGCAGTACTTC
TRBJ1-2,-,once,TRBV5-4,CASSPEASFNYGYTF,TGTGCCAGCAGCCCCGAAGCCAGTTTTAACTATGGCTACACCTTC
TRBJ2-7,TRBD1,-,TRBV6-5,CASSANRGLGEQYF,TGTGCCAGCAGCGCCAACAGGGGGCTCGGCGAGCAGTACTTC
TRBJ2-1,-,once,TRBV15,CATSGLRDTETYNEQFF,TGTGCCACCAGCGGCCTTCGGGACACCGAAACCTACAATGAGCAGTTCTTC
TRBJ1-3,-,-,TRBV3-1/TRBV3-2,CASSHSVSATIYF,TGTGCCAGCAGCCACTCTGTTAGCGCGACCATATATTTT
TRBJ2-7,TRBD1,-,TRBV2,CASSAWVVGQGASEQYF,TGTGCCAGCAGTGCCTGGGTTGTGGGGCAGGGGGCGTCCGAGCAGTACTTC
TRBJ1-2,-,-,TRBV3-1/TRBV3-2,CASSQEQEANYGYTF,TGTGCCAGCAGCCAAGAACAGGAAGCTAACTATGGCTACACCTTC
TRBJ1-1,-,-,TRBV6-2/TRBV6-3,CASSYGFSEAFF,TGTGCCAGCAGTTACGGGTTTTCGGAAGCTTTCTTT
TRBJ1-2,TRBD1,-,TRBV6-1,CASSEAGTVDGYTF,TGTGCCAGCAGTGAAGCGGGGACAGTAGATGGCTACACCTTC
TRBJ2-3,-,-,TRBV7-9,CASSVAVPAADTQYF,TGTGCCAGCAGCGTAGCGGTGCCGGCGGCAGATACGCAGTATTTT
TRBJ1-6,-,-,TRBV5-4,CASSLKSDSSPLHF,TGTGCCAGCAGCTTAAAATCAGATTCTTCACCCCTCCACTTT
TRBJ2-7,-,-,TRBV5-6,CASSLVSDYEQYF,TGTGCCAGCAGCTTGGTTTCCGATTACGAGCAGTACTTC
TRBJ1-1,-,-,TRBV4-1,CASSPPMRTEAFF,TGCGCCAGCAGCCCCCCCATGCGAACTGAAGCTTTCTTT
TRBJ2-2,-,once,TRBV3-1/TRBV3-2,CASSQADTGELFF,TGTGCCAGCAGCCAAGCGGACACCGGGGAGCTGTTTTTT
TRBJ2-1,-,-,TRBV10-1,CASSDFGAGEQFF,TGCGCCAGCAGTGATTTTGGGGCTGGGGAGCAGTTCTTC
TRBJ2-1,-,-,TRBV29-1,CSVEATNNEQFF,TGCAGCGTTGAAGCGACCAACAATGAGCAGTTCTTC
TRBJ2-2,-,few,TRBV10-3,CAISDSSPGTGELFF,TGTGCCATCAGTGACTCTTCCCCGGGGACCGGGGAGCTGTTTTTT
TRBJ1-6,-,few,TRBV2,CASSRPNSYNSPLHF,TGTGCCAGCAGCAGACCAAACTCCTATAATTCACCCCTCCACTTT
TRBJ1-1,-,-,TRBV4-1,CASSQPVIQGDTEAFF,TGCGCCAGCAGCCAACCAGTTATTCAGGGAGACACTGAAGCTTTCTTT
TRBJ2-7,TRBD1,-,TRBV3-1/TRBV3-2,CASSQVGTGRSYEQYF,TGTGCCAGCAGCCAAGTAGGGACAGGGCGCTCCTACGAGCAGTACTTC
TRBJ2-3,TRBD2,-,TRBV11-3,CASGSREGGTDTQYF,TGTGCCAGCGGCAGTAGGGAGGGTGGCACAGATACGCAGTATTTT
TRBJ1-3,-,-,TRBV6-5,CASSYTPSGNTIYF,TGTGCCAGCAGTTACACTCCCTCTGGAAACACCATATATTTT
TRBJ2-1,TRBD1,-,TRBV19,CASEPGQGFLDEQFF,TGTGCCAGCGAACCGGGACAGGGTTTTTTGGATGAGCAGTTCTTC
TRBJ1-1,-,-,TRBV30,CAWSQMNTEAFF,TGTGCCTGGAGTCAGATGAACACTGAAGCTTTCTTT
TRBJ2-1,TRBD1,-,TRBV5-6,CASHTTRDRYNEQFF,TGTGCCAGCCACACTACCCGGGACAGATACAATGAGCAGTTCTTC
TRBJ1-2,-,few,TRBV7-9,CASSLAGPYGYTF,TGTGCCAGCAGCCTTGCTGGTCCCTATGGCTACACCTTC
TRBJ1-2,TRBD1,-,TRBV7-2,CASSLPTGSGGYTF,TGTGCCAGCAGCTTGCCGACAGGGTCGGGTGGCTACACCTTC
TRBJ1-2,-,-,TRBV3-1/TRBV3-2,CASRHEGARGYTF,TGTGCCAGCAGACATGAAGGGGCTAGGGGCTACACCTTC
TRBJ1-5,-,-,TRBV3-1/TRBV3-2,CASSPGTPYSNQPQHF,TGTGCCAGCAGCCCCGGGACACCGTATAGCAATCAGCCCCAGCATTTT
TRBJ2-1,TRBD2,-,TRBV18,CASSPRVAGENEQFF,TGTGCCAGCTCACCAAGGGTAGCGGGGGAAAATGAGCAGTTCTTC
TRBJ1-5,-,-,TRBV28,CASSLWGVGNQPQHF,TGTGCCAGCAGTCTTTGGGGGGTGGGCAATCAGCCCCAGCATTTT
TRBJ1-1,-,few,TRBV7-8,CASSLGLRTEAFF,TGTGCCAGCAGCTTGGGTCTAAGAACTGAAGCTTTCTTT
TRBJ2-3,TRBD2,-,TRBV28,CASSLSGLAGGASTDTQYF,TGTGCCAGCAGTTTGAGTGGGCTAGCGGGGGGCGCTAGCACAGATACGCAGTATTTT
TRBJ2-1,-,once,TRBV4-1,CASSQVSGDYNEQFF,TGCGCCAGCAGCCAAGTTTCCGGGGATTACAATGAGCAGTTCTTC
TRBJ1-5,-,-,TRBV5-1,CASSLAGNSNQPQHF,TGCGCCAGCAGCTTGGCTGGGAATAGCAATCAGCCCCAGCATTTT
TRBJ1-2,-,-,TRBV5-4,CASSTYDAFDGYTF,TGTGCCAGCAGCACCTATGACGCATTTGATGGCTACACCTTC
TRBJ1-5,-,-,TRBV14,CASSPDRNQPQHF,TGTGCCAGCAGCCCCGACAGAAATCAGCCCCAGCATTTT
TRBJ1-1,-,-,TRBV30,CASRGGNTEAFF,TGTGCCTCGAGGGGAGGTAACACTGAAGCTTTCTTT
TRBJ2-5,TRBD2,-,TRBV11-2,CASSWSTSGTQETQYF,TGTGCCAGCAGCTGGTCCACTAGCGGGACCCAAGAGACCCAGTACTTC
TRBJ2-2,-,-,TRBV10-3,CAIRTLTTTGELFF,TGTGCCATCCGGACACTGACGACCACCGGGGAGCTGTTTTTT
TRBJ1-1,-,once,TRBV7-9,CASSAGLWGRNTEAFF,TGTGCCAGCAGCGCAGGTTTGTGGGGGAGGAACACTGAAGCTTTCTTT
TRBJ2-2,-,-,TRBV9,CASSASRGLRGGELFF,TGTGCCAGCAGCGCGAGCAGGGGACTGAGGGGCGGGGAGCTGTTTTTT
TRBJ1-2,-,-,TRBV2,CASTLRGDVGGYTF,TGTGCCAGCACCCTAAGGGGGGACGTGGGAGGCTACACCTTC
TRBJ1-5,-,once,TRBV4-2,CASSPRGGDQPQHF,TGTGCCAGCAGCCCCCGGGGCGGCGATCAGCCCCAGCATTTT
TRBJ2-1,-,-,TRBV9,CASGTRGDSEQFF,TGTGCCAGCGGCACCCGGGGAGACAGTGAGCAGTTCTTC
TRBJ1-1,TRBD1,-,TRBV29-1,CSVEPGQGRMNTEAFF,TGCAGCGTTGAGCCGGGACAGGGGCGTATGAACACTGAAGCTTTCTTT